This T cell receptor beta chain derives from a study of blood T cells in healthy people across ages. V lost 5 bases and J 6 bases, leaving 17 bases between the germline ends. In germline, CDR1 is SGHVS, CDR2 FQNEAQ. The CDR3 has 15 residues. Overall study results and limits: Diversity of TCR beta per million T cells declined in a roughly linear way with age.

Through a sample-barcoded 5' primer and a J-beta primer mix, a second PCR was run for roughly 7 to 11 cycles. Each of the cDNA molecules was tagged by a template-switch adaptor with 12 random nucleotides. TCRdb re-called the 5' RACE reads with MiXCR, one entry per CDR3 protein. The sample holds 1.5 million or so distinct CDR3 sequences, 40% to 45% seen once. Remarks on this clonotype: Its antigen is unidentified.

Input material: blood. This chain links TRBV7-8 with TRBJ1-5; D possibly corresponds to TRBD1 (5 bases). This sequence originates from a woman aged 18 to 35 in good health. The CDR3, as DNA: TGTGCCAGCAGCCTAGGCAGGGTGGTTCGTCAGCCCCAGCATTTT. It specifies CASSLGRVVRQPQHF.